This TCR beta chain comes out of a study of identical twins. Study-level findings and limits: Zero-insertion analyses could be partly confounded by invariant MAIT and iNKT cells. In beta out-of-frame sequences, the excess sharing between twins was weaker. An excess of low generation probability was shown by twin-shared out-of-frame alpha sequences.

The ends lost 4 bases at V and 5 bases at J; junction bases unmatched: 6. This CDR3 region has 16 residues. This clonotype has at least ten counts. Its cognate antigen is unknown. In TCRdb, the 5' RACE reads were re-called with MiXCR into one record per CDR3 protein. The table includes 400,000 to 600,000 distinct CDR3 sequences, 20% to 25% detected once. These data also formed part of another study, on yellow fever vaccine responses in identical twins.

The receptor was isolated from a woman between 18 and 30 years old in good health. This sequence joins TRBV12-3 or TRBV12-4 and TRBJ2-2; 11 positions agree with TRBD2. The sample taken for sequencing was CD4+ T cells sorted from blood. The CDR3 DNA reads TGTGCCAGCAGTTATAGCGGGGGGGCAAAGACCGGGGAGCTGTTTTTT. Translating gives CASSYSGGAKTGELFF.